This T cell receptor beta chain was recorded in a study of CD8+CD57+ T cells in acquired aplastic anemia. Overall study context: DNA per sorted CD4+ or CD8+ sample ranged about 0.19 to 30 ug, averaging roughly 3.2 ug. Study-wide results and limits: Shared by patients and controls, 25 to 35 CD8+ CDR3s were abundant in patients.

Genomic DNA, serving as template, underwent TCR beta VDJ and CDR3 profiling. One entry per CDR3 protein, called by TCRdb with MiXCR from the reads. The sample holds about 400,000 distinct CDR3 sequences; 55% to 75% are singletons and the top ten take 3.5% to 4.5%. Points on this clonotype: The antigen is unknown.

The CDR3 is made up of 15 amino acids. The J segment lost 4 bases and the V segment lost 0 bases, leaving 2 bases of the junction unmatched. The germline gives CDR1 LGHDT, CDR2 YNNKEL (reference sequence). V gene TRBV3-1 combines with J gene TRBJ2-3; 9 bases align to TRBD2. Sequences were obtained from sorted CD4+, CD8+, or CD8+CD57+ T cells (not recorded which) from PBMCs. This TCR was sampled from a human donor in good health, serving as a control. CDR3 protein: CASSQDLAGSDTQYF. CDR3 nucleotide sequence: TGTGCCAGCAGCCAAGACCTAGCGGGGTCAGATACGCAGTATTTT.